This T cell receptor beta chain derives from a study of PD-1 blockade in classical Hodgkin lymphoma. The method was immunoSEQ multiplex PCR; TCRdb's version includes in-frame clones alone and lacks a portion of them. The sample yields 8,000 to 9,000 clones, 84% seen once. Relapse after autologous stem cell transplantation occurred in every patient, and brentuximab vedotin exposure varied. The authors purified CD4+ T cells from thawed PBMCs by magnetic negative selection. The CDR3 length is 17 residues. Germline CDR1 is ENHRY and CDR2 is SYGVKD. The V and J ends lost 3 bases and 0 bases respectively, with 15 bases between them. On this clone itself: What it recognizes is unknown.

Overall study findings and caveats: For complete responders, baseline diversity was comparable to that of newly diagnosed patients.

The chain has TRBV10-3 and TRBJ1-5; D is unclear. This TCR derives from a human donor with classical Hodgkin lymphoma. Sequences were derived from CD4+ T cells from blood, sampled at baseline. CDR3 bases: TGTGCCATCAGTGATGATTCCGGGCGCTATAGCAATCAGCCCCAGCATTTT. Its translation is CAISDDSGRYSNQPQHF.